Following are 21 T cell receptor beta chains from one sample sequenced in a study of CD8 T cells in ankylosing spondylitis. Via MiXCR, TCRdb re-called the 5' RACE reads, giving one row per CDR3 protein. The data show 230,000 or so distinct CDR3 sequences, with under 20% seen just once and roughly 34% held by the top ten. Sequencing used blood, either unsorted or a sorted T cell fraction (not recorded which). The receptors here all came from a male donor with ankylosing spondylitis or in good health (not recorded which).

This clonotype was seen only a few times. This rearrangement joins TRBV6-5 to TRBJ2-1, with D unresolved. Germline CDR1 reads MNHEY; CDR2 reads SVGAGI. The CDR3 runs to 17 residues. V was shortened by 2 bases and J by 0 bases, with 14 bases between the two germline ends. The CDR3 reads CASSYGVAPSSYNEQFF. The CDR3 DNA sequence: TGTGCCAGCAGTTACGGGGTAGCCCCAAGCTCCTACAATGAGCAGTTCTTC.

This clonotype occurred a few times. V usage is TRBV5-1 and J usage is TRBJ2-7, with D maybe TRBD2 (6 bases). Germline CDR1 and CDR2: SGHRS and YFSETQ. This CDR3 region has 13 residues. V was trimmed by 5 bases and J by 7 bases, leaving 16 bases between them. The CDR3 sequence is CASRLPGRREQYF. The CDR3 DNA reads as TGCGCCAGCAGATTACCTGGGAGGCGTGAGCAGTACTTC. Combining the CDR3 with reference TRBV5-1 and TRBJ2-7 gives the whole variable domain KAGVTQTPRYLIKTRGQQVTLSCSPISGHRSVSWYQQTPGQGLQFLFEYFSETQRNKGNFPGRFSGRQFSNSRSEMNVSTLELGDSALYLCASRLPGRREQYFGPGTRLTVT.

V and J are TRBV6-1 and TRBJ2-1; 8 bases agree with TRBD2. Per the germline V gene, CDR1 is MNHNS and CDR2 is SASEGT. The length of the CDR3 is 15 residues. V gave up 5 bases and J gave up 2 bases; unmatched junction bases: 5. CDR3 residues: CASSLAGATYNEQFF. CDR3 DNA sequence: TGTGCCAGCAGTCTAGCGGGCGCTACCTACAATGAGCAGTTCTTC.

This clonotype was recorded a few times. The chain carries TRBV5-1 and TRBJ2-5, with 7 nucleotides matching TRBD2. This CDR3 has 16 amino acids. Trimming removed 0 bases from V and 3 bases from J; junction bases left unmatched: 8. The V gene's germline CDR1 is SGHRS and CDR2 YFSETQ. The CDR3 loop reads CASSLDFLAEKETQYF. The CDR3 nucleotides read TGCGCCAGCAGCTTGGATTTCCTAGCGGAAAAAGAGACCCAGTACTTC.

The chain carries TRBV2 and TRBJ2-7; D might be TRBD1 (6 bases). Trimming removed 3 bases at V and 2 bases at J, with 14 bases between. Looked up from germline, CDR1 is SNHLY and CDR2 is FYNNEI. This CDR3 has 15 amino acids. The chain's CDR3 is CASSDATGWAYEQYF. The DNA for the CDR3 is TGTGCCAGCAGTGATGCTACAGGGTGGGCCTACGAGCAGTACTTC.

Remarks on this clonotype: A read error is possible here, since a much larger clone lies one base away. This chain links TRBV29-1 with TRBJ2-1; possible D gene TRBD2, 6 bases. The CDR3 extends over 15 amino acids. From germline, CDR1 is SQVTM and CDR2 ANQGSEA. CDR3 amino acids: CSVEGEAGGYTEQFF. The CDR3, as DNA: TGCAGCGTGGAGGGAGAAGCGGGCGGGTACACTGAGCAGTTCTTC.

V and J are TRBV12-3 or TRBV12-4 and TRBJ2-1; 10 bases are a match to TRBD2. J was trimmed by 7 bases and V by 6 bases; bases with no gene match: 9. This CDR3 is built from 15 residues. The CDR3 coding sequence is TGTGCCAGCAGACCCCTAGCGGGAGATCATAATGAGCAGTTCTTC. Protein sequence: CASRPLAGDHNEQFF.

V and J are TRBV3-1 and TRBJ2-3; D may correspond to TRBD1 or TRBD2 (5 bases each). The CDR3 contains 18 residues. Germline V gene lookup returns CDR1 LGHDT and CDR2 YNNKEL (reference sequence). V gave up 1 base and J gave up 0 bases, with 17 bases separating them. The CDR3 DNA is TGTGCCAGCAGCCAAGTGCTAGCCGGGGCCCCTAGCACAGATACGCAGTATTTT. Translating gives CASSQVLAGAPSTDTQYF.

This clonotype has ten or more counts. The rearrangement links TRBV20-1 to TRBJ2-7; 8 positions match TRBD2. Trimming at V came to 0 bases and at J to 4 bases, leaving 23 bases not matched to a gene. This CDR3 comprises 20 residues. Per the germline V gene, CDR1 is DFQATT and CDR2 is SNEGSKA (reference sequence). The DNA of the CDR3 is TGCAGTGCTAGAGATCTTCGAGGGGGGGTTACTAGCGGATTACCTTACGAGCAGTACTTC. Translation gives CSARDLRGGVTSGLPYEQYF.

This chain connects TRBV7-6 to TRBJ2-1, with TRBD2 identical over 7 bases. This CDR3 is built from 15 residues. V trimming: 3 bases; J trimming: 7 bases; junction bases outside the gene matches: 9. In germline, CDR1 is SGHVS, CDR2 FNYEAQ. The CDR3, as DNA: TGTGCCAGCAGCTTTTCTAGCGGCCCATTTAATGAGCAGTTCTTC. Translating gives CASSFSSGPFNEQFF. Variable domain in full (rest from reference TRBV7-6 and TRBJ2-1): GAGVSQSPRYKVTKRGQDVALRCDPISGHVSLYWYRQALGQGPEFLTYFNYEAQQDKSGLPNDRFSAERPEGSISTLTIQRTEQRDSAMYRCASSFSSGPFNEQFFGPGTRLTVL.

This clonotype was recorded many times. This chain connects TRBV20-1 to TRBJ2-1; D might be TRBD1 or TRBD2, each matching 6 bases. Germline lookup yields CDR1 DFQATT and CDR2 SNEGSKA (reference sequence). Trimming pared 5 bases from V and 1 base from J, leaving 21 bases between. This CDR3 contains 17 residues. CDR3 sequence (DNA): TGCAGTGCTCTAGATGTGATGGGGGGCGGTTCCTACAATGAGCAGTTCTTC. Residues: CSALDVMGGGSYNEQFF.

The chain has TRBV12-3 or TRBV12-4 and TRBJ2-3; 14 nucleotides align to TRBD2. Unmatched junction bases numbered 12, after V lost 6 bases and J lost 4 bases. This CDR3 contains 18 residues. The CDR3 loop reads CASSPGTSGSFYADTQYF. The CDR3 DNA is TGTGCCAGCAGCCCCGGGACTAGCGGGAGCTTTTATGCAGATACGCAGTATTTT.

V is TRBV20-1 and J is TRBJ2-5, with D perhaps matching TRBD2 (6 bases). V was trimmed by 0 bases and J by 5 bases, leaving 16 bases between them. The CDR3 runs 15 residues. In germline, CDR1 is DFQATT, CDR2 SNEGSKA (reference sequence). The CDR3 nucleotides are TGCAGTGCTAGAGACGCACAGACTAGTGGGGAGACCCAGTACTTC. Protein product: CSARDAQTSGETQYF.

This sequence joins TRBV15 and TRBJ2-7, with D possibly called TRBD1 or TRBD2 (5 bases each). Per germline, CDR1 LNHNV and CDR2 YYDKDF (reference sequence). This CDR3 has 15 amino acids. Trimming took 4 bases from V and 2 from J, leaving 15 bases between them. The CDR3 loop reads CATSTSRDRPYEQYF. As DNA, the CDR3 is TGTGCCACCAGCACCAGCCGGGACCGACCCTACGAGCAGTACTTC.

In this sample, this clonotype turned up a few times. The chain uses TRBV5-1 and TRBJ2-7, with D perhaps TRBD1 (6 bases). Germline V gives CDR1 SGHRS, CDR2 YFSETQ. Trimming cost V 2 bases and J 5 bases, with 14 bases left between them. CDR3 length: 14 amino acids. DNA of the CDR3: TGCGCCAGCAGCTTCGTGGGGGCGCTGGACGAGCAGTACTTC. This sequence encodes CASSFVGALDEQYF.

The chain employs TRBV4-1 and TRBJ2-7; 7 bases match TRBD1. CDR1 MGHRA and CDR2 YSYEKL come from the germline V gene. The V gene end was trimmed by 0 bases and the J gene end by 0 bases; junction bases not matched to a gene: 5. The CDR3 loop spans 16 amino acids. The CDR3 reads CASSQDDRAVSYEQYF. As DNA, the CDR3 is TGCGCCAGCAGCCAAGACGACAGGGCAGTCTCCTACGAGCAGTACTTC.

This clonotype was counted a few times. J is TRBJ2-4 and V is TRBV5-1; TRBD2 matches at 7 bases. Germline loops: CDR1 SGHRS, CDR2 YFSETQ. This CDR3 comprises 24 residues. The ends lost 2 bases at V and 0 bases at J; junction bases unmatched: 29. CDR3 protein: CASSFFPLSRNKRDPSIAKNIQYF. DNA for the CDR3: TGCGCCAGCAGCTTCTTTCCCTTAAGTCGGAACAAGCGGGATCCTTCTATAGCCAAAAACATTCAGTACTTC.

This clonotype was picked up a small number of times. J is TRBJ2-3 and V is TRBV4-3; 8 nucleotides line up with TRBD2. J lost 10 bases, V lost 1 base, and 4 bases had no gene match. The germline V gene encodes CDR1 LGHNA and CDR2 YSLEER. The CDR3 is 13 residues long. The CDR3 region has the DNA TGCGCCAGCAGCCAAGGACTAGCGCAGGCGCAGTATTTT. This codes for CASSQGLAQAQYF.

The chain recombines TRBV7-9 with TRBJ2-1; D is undetermined. Trimming shortened V by 1 base and J by 0 bases, and 10 bases separated the two germline ends. The V gene's germline CDR1 is SEHNR and CDR2 FQNEAQ (reference sequence). CDR3 size: 16 residues. This CDR3 reads CASSLESLGSYNEQFF. Here the CDR3 DNA reads TGTGCCAGCAGCTTAGAAAGCTTGGGCTCCTACAATGAGCAGTTCTTC.

This clonotype has at least ten counts. This chain links TRBV29-1 with TRBJ2-7; the match to TRBD2 covers 12 bases. V lost 6 bases to trimming and J lost 5 bases; unmatched junction nucleotides: 2. Germline lookup yields CDR1 SQVTM and CDR2 ANQGSEA. CDR3 length: 12 amino acids. CDR3 region: CSVGLAGNEQYF. The CDR3 DNA sequence: TGCAGCGTCGGACTAGCGGGAAACGAGCAGTACTTC.

The chain joins TRBV6-1 to TRBJ1-5; D might be TRBD1 (5 bases). V lost 0 bases to trimming and J lost 7 bases, with 13 bases between them. Per germline, CDR1 MNHNS and CDR2 SASEGT. The length of the CDR3 is 15 residues. The CDR3 reads CASSEAATGRQPQHF. CDR3 bases: TGTGCCAGCAGTGAAGCCGCGACGGGACGGCAGCCCCAGCATTTT.